This T cell receptor (beta chain) stems from a study of blood T cells in healthy people across ages (dated by TCRdb to the mid-2010s). For the study in its entirety: Template switching captured roughly one uniquely barcoded TCR beta cDNA molecule per two T cells in model experiments. The study measured age-related changes in TCR beta repertoire diversity using deep sequencing normalized with unique cDNA molecular identifiers. Four age groups were formed from the donors: young (average 16 years), middle-aged (just under 40), aged (approximately 60) and long-lived (less than 85). To avoid experimental bias, donors of different ages were distributed randomly across sequencing lanes. Two additional independent replicas of 1 million unique cDNA reads from the same blood draw were analyzed for two donors (one aged 18 to 29 and one aged 80 or older). The investigation overall reported the following: Because the CMV infection status of the donors was unknown, age-related changes in expanded clonotypes may potentially have been confounded. Total diversity estimates from one million sequenced T cells were considered lower bounds and underestimates. Compared with the aged group, the long-lived group had more naive CD4+ T cells, fewer expanded clones and increased TCR diversity, suggesting age selection. Observed TCR beta diversity per million T cells fell roughly linearly with age, and a significant reduction was already apparent by age roughly 40. A strong correlation was found between observed TCR beta diversity and the percentage of naive T cells measured by flow cytometry. Bulk unsorted PBMC profiling prevented conclusive comparison of naive and antigen-experienced compartments.

This clonotype was detected a few times. What this receptor recognizes is not known. The sample holds no much larger clone one base away, and base qualities are not on file. Libraries were built with 5' RACE. Data came from an Illumina HiSeq 2500. A second PCR of about 7 to 12 cycles was run with a J-beta primer mix and a sample-barcoded 5' primer. A unique molecular identifier was introduced onto each TCR beta cDNA molecule by a template-switch 5' adaptor carrying 12 random nucleotides. Each sample yielded at least 3 million CDR3-containing paired-end reads. All of the RNA was converted into first-strand cDNA using the Mint cDNA synthesis kit, with a TRBC-specific oligonucleotide serving as the primer. Following uracil-DNA glycosylase treatment, a first 18-cycle PCR with universal primers M1SS and BC2_uni_R was performed on all cDNA. Regarding the original processing steps: Normalization of each sample was performed by random selection of 1 million high-quality reads, each carrying a distinct molecular identifier. Instead of being binned into consensus sequences, reads with shared molecular identifiers were discarded. CDR3 identification, clonotype clustering and error correction used MiTCR with a Q25 quality threshold and the strictest error-elimination algorithm. Lower-bound total TCR beta diversity was estimated with a nonparametric unseen species model using Euler transformation. TCRdb handled the public reads itself, with Q25 trimming in fastp and clone calling in MiXCR, and kept productive beta chains. For every CDR3 protein sequence, its rows merge into one entry that carries the most common genes and DNA. The V and J calls shown here were made by TCRdb, not taken from the authors' results. The sample table holds about 1.8 million distinct CDR3 sequences, of which less than 50% were seen once. 2.1% of the sample is in the top ten clones.

V and J are trimmed by 5 bases and 2 bases, and the gene matches miss 9 bases of the junction. Taken from cysteine to phenylalanine, the CDR3 has 18 residues. The entry retains the CDR3 DNA only, 54 bases that are in frame from base 1. Donors were a few dozen systemically healthy Caucasian individuals from Russia aged roughly 6 to 95 years. Approximately 11 milliliters of peripheral blood were drawn from each donor into EDTA-treated Vacutainer tubes. Ficoll-Paque density-gradient centrifugation was used to isolate PBMCs, with at least 6 million per sample. Total RNA was extracted from PBMCs with Trizol reagent, with at least 6 micrograms obtained per sample. The percentages of naive CD45RAhigh/CD27high T cells were determined by flow cytometry on a PBMC aliquot from every donor.

The sequence links TRBV12-3 or TRBV12-4 to TRBJ2-1; the central 13 bases match TRBD2. The origin of this receptor is a woman in her thirties or forties in good health. Sequenced: blood. The nucleotide sequence is TGTGCCAGCAGTCTCACTCGACTAGCGGGGGGCCCCTACAATGAGCAGTTCTTC. Translated, this gives CASSLTRLAGGPYNEQFF.